This T cell receptor (beta chain) originates from a study of early T cells in non-severe SARS-CoV-2 infection. Study-wide background: Sequenced bulk RNA came from whole blood that was unsorted, and chains were unpaired.

Germline CDR1 is MGHRA and CDR2 is YSYEKL. The CDR3 consists of 15 residues. V lost 1 base and J 0 bases, leaving 6 bases between the germline ends. This clonotype was seen ten or more times. Its antigen is not identified. Study-wide findings and caveats: Matching results from VDJdb favored anti-spike CD8 responses, leaving private and CD4 specificities undetected.

Separate cDNA molecules each had unique molecular identifiers attached to them. Using its own MiXCR run on the 5' RACE reads, TCRdb lists one record per CDR3 protein. The table has around 29,000 distinct CDR3 sequences, under 6% seen once. The receptor comes from an adult who was a healthcare worker with PCR-confirmed SARS-CoV-2 infection or an uninfected control (not recorded which). The chain recombines TRBV4-1 with TRBJ1-4; D remains ambiguous. Specimen: whole blood. The CDR3 loop is CASSQGIATNEKLFF. The CDR3 nucleotides read TGCGCCAGCAGCCAAGGGATCGCAACTAATGAAAAACTGTTTTTT.